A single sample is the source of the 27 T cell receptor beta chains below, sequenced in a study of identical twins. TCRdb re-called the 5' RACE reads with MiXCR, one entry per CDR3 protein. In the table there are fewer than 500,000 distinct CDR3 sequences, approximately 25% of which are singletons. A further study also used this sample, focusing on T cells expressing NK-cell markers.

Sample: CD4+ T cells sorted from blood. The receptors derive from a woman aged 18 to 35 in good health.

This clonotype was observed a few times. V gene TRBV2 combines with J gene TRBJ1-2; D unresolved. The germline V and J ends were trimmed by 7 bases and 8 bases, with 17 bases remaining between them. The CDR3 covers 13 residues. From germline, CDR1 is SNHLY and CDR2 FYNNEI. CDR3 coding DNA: TGTGCCAGCAATTATGCGGGGTCGCGGGGCTACACCTTC. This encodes CASNYAGSRGYTF.

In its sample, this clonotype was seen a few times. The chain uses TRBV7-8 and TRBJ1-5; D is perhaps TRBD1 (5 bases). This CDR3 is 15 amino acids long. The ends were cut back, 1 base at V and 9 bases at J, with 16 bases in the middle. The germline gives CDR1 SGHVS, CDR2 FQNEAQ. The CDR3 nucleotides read TGTGCCAGCAGCTTAGAGGGTCTGGGGCCGAGGCCCCAGCATTTT. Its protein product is CASSLEGLGPRPQHF.

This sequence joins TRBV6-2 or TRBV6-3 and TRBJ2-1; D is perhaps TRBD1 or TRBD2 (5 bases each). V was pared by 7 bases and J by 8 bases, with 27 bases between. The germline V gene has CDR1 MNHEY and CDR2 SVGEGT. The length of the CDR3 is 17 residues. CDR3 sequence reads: CASNTGLRVALGDEQFF. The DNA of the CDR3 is TGTGCCAGCAATACCGGGCTGCGGGTGGCGTTGGGGGATGAGCAGTTCTTC.

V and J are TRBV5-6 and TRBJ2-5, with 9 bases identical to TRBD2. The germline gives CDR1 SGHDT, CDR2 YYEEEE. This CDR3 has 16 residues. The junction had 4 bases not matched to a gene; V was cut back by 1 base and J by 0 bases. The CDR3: CASSLLSGGNQETQYF. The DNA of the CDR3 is TGTGCCAGCAGCTTGCTTAGCGGGGGAAACCAAGAGACCCAGTACTTC.

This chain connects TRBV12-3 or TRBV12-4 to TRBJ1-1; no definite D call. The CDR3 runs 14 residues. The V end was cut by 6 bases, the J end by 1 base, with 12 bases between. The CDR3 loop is CASRKSTGNTEAFF. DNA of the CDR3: TGTGCCAGCAGAAAGTCGACGGGGAACACTGAAGCTTTCTTT.

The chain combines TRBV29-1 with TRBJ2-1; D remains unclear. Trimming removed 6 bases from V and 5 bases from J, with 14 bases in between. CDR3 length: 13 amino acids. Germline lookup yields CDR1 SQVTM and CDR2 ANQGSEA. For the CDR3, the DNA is TGCAGCGTCGGCCGACACGTAGACAATGAGCAGTTCTTC. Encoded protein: CSVGRHVDNEQFF.

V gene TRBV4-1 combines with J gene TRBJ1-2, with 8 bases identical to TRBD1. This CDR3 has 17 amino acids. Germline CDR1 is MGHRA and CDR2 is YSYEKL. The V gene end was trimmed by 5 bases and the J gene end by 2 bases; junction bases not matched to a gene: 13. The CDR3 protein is CASSERAIRGPNYGYTF. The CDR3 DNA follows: TGCGCCAGCAGCGAGAGAGCCATCAGGGGGCCCAACTATGGCTACACCTTC.

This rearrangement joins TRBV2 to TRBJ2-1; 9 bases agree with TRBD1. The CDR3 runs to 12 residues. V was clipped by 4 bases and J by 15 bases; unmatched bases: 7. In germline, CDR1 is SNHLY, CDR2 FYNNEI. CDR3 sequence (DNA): TGTGCCAGCAGTGGCGAACCGGGACAGGGGTTCTTC. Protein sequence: CASSGEPGQGFF.

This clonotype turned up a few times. CDR3 nucleotide sequence: TGCGCCAGCAGCTTGCAGAGCGGGAGGATGGGTGAGCAGTTCTTC. It codes for CASSLQSGRMGEQFF. The rearrangement uses TRBV5-1 and TRBJ2-1; 9 nucleotides match TRBD2. V shed 1 base, J shed 9 bases, and the junction held 8 bases outside the gene matches. The CDR3 is made up of 15 amino acids. Per the germline V gene, CDR1 is SGHRS and CDR2 is YFSETQ.

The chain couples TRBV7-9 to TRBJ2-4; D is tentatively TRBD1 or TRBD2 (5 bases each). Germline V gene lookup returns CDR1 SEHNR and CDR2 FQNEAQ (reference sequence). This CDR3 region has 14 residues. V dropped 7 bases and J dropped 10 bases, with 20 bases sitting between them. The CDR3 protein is CASTLFGAGAIQYF. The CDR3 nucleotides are TGTGCCAGCACCCTCTTTGGGGCCGGGGCGATTCAGTACTTC.

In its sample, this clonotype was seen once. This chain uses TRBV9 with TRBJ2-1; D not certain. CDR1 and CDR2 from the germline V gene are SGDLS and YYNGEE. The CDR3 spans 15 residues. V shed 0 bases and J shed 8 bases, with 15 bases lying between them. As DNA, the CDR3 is TGTGCCAGCAGCGTAGCCGGTAGGTCCGCCCATGAGCAGTTCTTC. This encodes CASSVAGRSAHEQFF. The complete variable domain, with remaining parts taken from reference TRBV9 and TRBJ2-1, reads DSGVTQTPKHLITATGQRVTLRCSPRSGDLSVYWYQQSLDQGLQFLIQYYNGEERAKGNILERFSAQQFPDLHSELNLSSLELGDSALYFCASSVAGRSAHEQFFGPGTRLTVL.

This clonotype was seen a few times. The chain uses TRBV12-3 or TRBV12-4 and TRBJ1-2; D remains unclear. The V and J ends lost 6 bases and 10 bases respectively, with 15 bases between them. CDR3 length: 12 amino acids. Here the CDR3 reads CASSQRESTYTF. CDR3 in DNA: TGTGCCAGCAGCCAAAGAGAGAGCACCTACACCTTC.

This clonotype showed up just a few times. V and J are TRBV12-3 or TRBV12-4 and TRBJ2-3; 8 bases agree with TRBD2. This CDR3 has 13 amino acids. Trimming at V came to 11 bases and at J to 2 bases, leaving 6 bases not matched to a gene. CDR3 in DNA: TGTGCCGGAAGCGGGAGTAACACAGATACGCAGTATTTT. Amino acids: CAGSGSNTDTQYF.

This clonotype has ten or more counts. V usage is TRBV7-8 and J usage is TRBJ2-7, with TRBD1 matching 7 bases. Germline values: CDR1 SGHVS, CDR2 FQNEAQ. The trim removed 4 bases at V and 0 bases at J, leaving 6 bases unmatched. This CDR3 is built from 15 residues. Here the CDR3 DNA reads TGTGCCAGCAGCTCCAACCGGGACAGCTCCTACGAGCAGTACTTC. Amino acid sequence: CASSSNRDSSYEQYF.

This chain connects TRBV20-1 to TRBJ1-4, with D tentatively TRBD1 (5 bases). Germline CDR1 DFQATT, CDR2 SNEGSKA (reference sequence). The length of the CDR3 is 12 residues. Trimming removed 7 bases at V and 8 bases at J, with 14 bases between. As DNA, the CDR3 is TGCAGTGGGGGGGGAATTGGGGAAAAACTGTTTTTT. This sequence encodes CSGGGIGEKLFF.

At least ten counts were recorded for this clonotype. The CDR3 spells CASSLDISVQFF. CDR3 in DNA: TGTGCCAGCAGCCTTGACATTTCGGTGCAGTTCTTC. J is TRBJ2-1 and V is TRBV7-9; D remains ambiguous. V lost 5 bases, J lost 12 bases, and 14 bases lay in between. Germline CDR1 reads SEHNR; CDR2 reads FQNEAQ (reference sequence). The CDR3 has 12 residues. Supplemented by reference TRBV7-9 and TRBJ2-1, the full variable domain reads DTGVSQNPRHKITKRGQNVTFRCDPISEHNRLYWYRQTLGQGPEFLTYFQNEAQLEKSRLLSDRFSAERPKGSFSTLEIQRTEQGDSAMYLCASSLDISVQFFGPGTRLTVL.

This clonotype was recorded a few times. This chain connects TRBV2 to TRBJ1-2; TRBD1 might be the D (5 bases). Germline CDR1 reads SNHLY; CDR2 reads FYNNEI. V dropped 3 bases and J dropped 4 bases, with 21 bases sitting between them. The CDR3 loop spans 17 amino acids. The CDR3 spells CASSDRRGALYGYGYTF. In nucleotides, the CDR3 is TGTGCCAGCAGTGATCGTAGGGGAGCCCTCTACGGCTATGGCTACACCTTC. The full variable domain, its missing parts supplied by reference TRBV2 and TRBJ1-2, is EPEVTQTPSHQVTQMGQEVILRCVPISNHLYFYWYRQILGQKVEFLVSFYNNEISEKSEIFDDQFSVERPDGSNFTLKIRSTKLEDSAMYFCASSDRRGALYGYGYTFGSGTRLTVV.

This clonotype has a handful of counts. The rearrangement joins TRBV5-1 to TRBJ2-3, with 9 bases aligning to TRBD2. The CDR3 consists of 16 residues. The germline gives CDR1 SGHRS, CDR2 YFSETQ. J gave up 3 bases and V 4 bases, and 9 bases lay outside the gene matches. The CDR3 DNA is TGCGCCAGCAGCGCCGCCGGGACTAGCTTAACAGATACGCAGTATTTT. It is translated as CASSAAGTSLTDTQYF.

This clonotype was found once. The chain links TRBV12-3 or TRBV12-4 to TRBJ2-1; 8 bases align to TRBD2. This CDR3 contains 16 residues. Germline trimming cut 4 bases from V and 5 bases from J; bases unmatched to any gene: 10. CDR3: CASSSTGGRRHNEQFF. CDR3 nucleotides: TGTGCCAGCAGTTCGACGGGAGGGCGTCGGCACAATGAGCAGTTCTTC.

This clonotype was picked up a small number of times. CDR3 sequence (DNA): TGCAGTGCTAGCGATCGTGGGGCTGGGCAGCCCCAGCATTTT. Protein product: CSASDRGAGQPQHF. This chain links TRBV20-1 with TRBJ1-5; maybe TRBD1 (5 bases). The ends were cut back, 3 bases at V and 7 bases at J, with 16 bases in the middle. The CDR3 runs to 14 residues. CDR1 DFQATT and CDR2 SNEGSKA come from the germline V gene (reference sequence).

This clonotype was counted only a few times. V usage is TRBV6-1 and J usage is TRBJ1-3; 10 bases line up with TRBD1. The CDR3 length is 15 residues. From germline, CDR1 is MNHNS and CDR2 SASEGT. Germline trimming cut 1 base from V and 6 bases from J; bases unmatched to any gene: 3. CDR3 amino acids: CASSEGGQGENTIYF. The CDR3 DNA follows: TGTGCCAGCAGTGAAGGTGGACAGGGGGAAAACACCATATATTTT.

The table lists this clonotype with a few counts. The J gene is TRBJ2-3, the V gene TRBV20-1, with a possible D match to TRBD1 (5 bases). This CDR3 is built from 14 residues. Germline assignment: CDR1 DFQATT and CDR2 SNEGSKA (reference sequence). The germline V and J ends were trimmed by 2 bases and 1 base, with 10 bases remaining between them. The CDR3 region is CSARKGIGTDTQYF. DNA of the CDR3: TGCAGTGCTAGAAAGGGGATAGGCACAGATACGCAGTATTTT.

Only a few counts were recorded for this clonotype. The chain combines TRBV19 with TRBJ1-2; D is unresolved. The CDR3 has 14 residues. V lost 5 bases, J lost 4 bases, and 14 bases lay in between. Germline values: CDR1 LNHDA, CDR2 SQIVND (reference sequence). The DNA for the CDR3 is TGTGCCAGTAGTGACCTTACGGCGGGCTATGGCTACACCTTC. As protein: CASSDLTAGYGYTF.

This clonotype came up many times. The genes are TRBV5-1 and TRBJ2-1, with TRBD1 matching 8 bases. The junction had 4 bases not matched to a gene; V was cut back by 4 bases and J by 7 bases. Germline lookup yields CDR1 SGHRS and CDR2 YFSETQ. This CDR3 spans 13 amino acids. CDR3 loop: CASSLRTGNEQFF. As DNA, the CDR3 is TGCGCCAGCAGCCTCAGGACAGGGAATGAGCAGTTCTTC.

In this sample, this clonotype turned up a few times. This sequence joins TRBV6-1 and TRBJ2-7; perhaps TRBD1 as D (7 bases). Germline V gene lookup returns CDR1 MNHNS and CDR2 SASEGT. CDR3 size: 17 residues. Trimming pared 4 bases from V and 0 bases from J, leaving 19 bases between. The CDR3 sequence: CASSVVPRDSYSYEQYF. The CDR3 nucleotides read TGTGCCAGCAGTGTGGTACCGCGGGACAGTTACTCCTACGAGCAGTACTTC.

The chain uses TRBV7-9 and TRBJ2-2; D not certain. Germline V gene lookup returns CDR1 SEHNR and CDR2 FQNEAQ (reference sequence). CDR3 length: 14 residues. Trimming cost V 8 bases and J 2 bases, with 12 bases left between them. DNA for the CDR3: TGTGCCAGCGCCTTTGGAGCAAACACCGGGGAGCTGTTTTTT. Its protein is CASAFGANTGELFF. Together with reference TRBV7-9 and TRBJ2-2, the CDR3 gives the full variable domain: DTGVSQNPRHKITKRGQNVTFRCDPISEHNRLYWYRQTLGQGPEFLTYFQNEAQLEKSRLLSDRFSAERPKGSFSTLEIQRTEQGDSAMYLCASAFGANTGELFFGEGSRLTVL.

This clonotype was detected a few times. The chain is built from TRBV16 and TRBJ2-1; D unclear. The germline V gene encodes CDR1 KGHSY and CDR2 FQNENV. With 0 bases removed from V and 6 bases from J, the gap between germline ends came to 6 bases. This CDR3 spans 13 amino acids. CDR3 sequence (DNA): TGTGCCAGCAGCCAATCACGGCTCAATGAGCAGTTCTTC. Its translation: CASSQSRLNEQFF.